The present entry profiles one T cell receptor (beta chain) with its context. This entry is derived from a study of blood T cell repertoires in COVID-19. Original processing notes: Reference gene primer amplification gave estimated nucleated cell counts. Profiling relied on immunoSEQ multiplex PCR, and the TCRdb table lists in-frame clones only, not all of them. V and J calls and clone size are copied from that table; D and trimming were computed from the DNA. Of 130,000 or so clones in the sample, around 80% were seen once. The specimen sequenced was peripheral blood. This receptor was identified in a woman aged 55-69 years with acute or convalescent COVID-19.

The CDR3 DNA follows: TGTGCCAGCAGTTACGCTAACAATCAGCCCCAGCATTTT. This sequence encodes CASSYANNQPQHF. The chain couples TRBV6-5 to TRBJ1-5; D unresolved. CDR1 MNHEY and CDR2 SVGAGI come from the germline V gene. Between the trimmed V and J ends, which lost 2 bases and 3 bases, there was a span of 5 bases. The CDR3 contains 13 residues.